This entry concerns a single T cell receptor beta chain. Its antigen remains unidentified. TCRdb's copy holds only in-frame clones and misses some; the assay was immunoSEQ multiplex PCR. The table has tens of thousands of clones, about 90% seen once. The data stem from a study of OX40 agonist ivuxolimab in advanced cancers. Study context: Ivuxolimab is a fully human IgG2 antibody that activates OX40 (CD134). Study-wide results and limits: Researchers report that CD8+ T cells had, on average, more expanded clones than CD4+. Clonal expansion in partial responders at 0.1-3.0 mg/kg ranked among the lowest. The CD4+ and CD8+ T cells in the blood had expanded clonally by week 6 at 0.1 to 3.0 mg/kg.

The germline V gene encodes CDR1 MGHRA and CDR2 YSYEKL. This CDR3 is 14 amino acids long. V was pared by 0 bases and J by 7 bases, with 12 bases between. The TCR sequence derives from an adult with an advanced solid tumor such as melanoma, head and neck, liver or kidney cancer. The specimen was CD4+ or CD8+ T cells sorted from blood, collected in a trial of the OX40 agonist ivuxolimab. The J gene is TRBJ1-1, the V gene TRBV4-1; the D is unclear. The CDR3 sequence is CASSQDLLVDEAFF. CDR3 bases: TGCGCCAGCAGCCAAGATCTTTTGGTGGATGAAGCTTTCTTT.